The 13 T cell receptor beta chains in this list originate from one sample, sequenced in a study of T cell responses to AZD1222 COVID-19 vaccine. The method was immunoSEQ multiplex PCR; TCRdb's version includes in-frame clones alone and lacks a portion of them. This sample yields approximately 170,000 clones, of which 88% are seen a single time; around 10% belongs to the top ten. The input for sequencing was peripheral blood, taken 28 days after the second AZD1222 dose. All receptors come from an adult who received the AZD1222 COVID-19 vaccine.

This clone was seen just once. The rearrangement joins TRBV27 to TRBJ1-1, with 8 bases fitting TRBD1. After removal of 2 bases from V and 5 bases from J, the junction contained 4 bases not matched to a gene. Germline V CDR1 and CDR2: MNHEY, SMNVEV (reference sequence). This CDR3 is 14 amino acids long. The CDR3 reads CASSLTGGDTEAFF. In nucleotides, the CDR3 is TGTGCCAGCAGTTTAACAGGGGGGGATACTGAAGCTTTCTTT.

In its sample, this clone was seen a few times. The chain combines TRBV14 with TRBJ2-7; 12 nucleotides align to TRBD1. Germline V CDR1 and CDR2: SGHDN, FVKESK. The V segment lost 1 base and the J segment 6 bases; nucleotides outside the gene matches: 7. The CDR3 spans 16 residues. DNA for the CDR3: TGTGCCAGCAGCCAAGGGCGAGGGACAGGGGGCGCCGAGCAGTACTTC. This sequence encodes CASSQGRGTGGAEQYF. The complete variable domain, with remaining parts taken from reference TRBV14 and TRBJ2-7, reads EAGVTQFPSHSVIEKGQTVTLRCDPISGHDNLYWYRRVMGKEIKFLLHFVKESKQDESGMPNNRFLAERTGGTYSTLKVQPAELEDSGVYFCASSQGRGTGGAEQYFGPGTRLTVT.

There are a few counts of this clone. V gene TRBV5-8 combines with J gene TRBJ2-3, with TRBD2 identical over 10 bases. V gave up 5 bases and J gave up 5 bases; unmatched junction bases: 14. The CDR3 loop spans 17 amino acids. Germline V gene sequence: CDR1 SGHTS, CDR2 YDEGEE. CDR3 DNA: TGTGCCAGCAGGCGCGGACTAGCGGCCTCAAGTGAAGATACGCAGTATTTT. Its protein is CASRRGLAASSEDTQYF.

The sample holds one count of this clone. Other nucleotide sequences in the sample specify the same CDR3. The CDR3 DNA is TGTGCCAGCTCACCTAGCGGGCAAGAGACCCAGTACTTC. Protein product: CASSPSGQETQYF. This rearrangement joins TRBV18 to TRBJ2-5, with 7 bases identical to TRBD2. CDR1 and CDR2 from the germline V gene are KGHSH and LQKENI. V shed 3 bases, J shed 2 bases, and the junction held 0 bases outside the gene matches. The CDR3 runs 13 residues. Combining the CDR3 with reference TRBV18 and TRBJ2-5 gives the whole variable domain NAGVMQNPRHLVRRRGQEARLRCSPMKGHSHVYWYRQLPEEGLKFMVYLQKENIIDESGMPKERFSAEFPKEGPSILRIQQVVRGDSAAYFCASSPSGQETQYFGPGTRLLVL.

The chain is built from TRBV30 and TRBJ1-2; D not certain. The V and J ends lost 5 bases and 0 bases respectively, with 13 bases between them. This CDR3 spans 14 amino acids. Germline V CDR1 and CDR2: GTSNPN, SVGIG (reference sequence). CDR3 coding DNA: TGTGCCTGGGGCCGGAGGTCTACTAACTATGGCTACACCTTC. Protein product: CAWGRRSTNYGYTF. Drawing the rest from reference TRBV30 and TRBJ1-2, the complete variable domain is SQTIHQWPATLVQPVGSPLSLECTVEGTSNPNLYWYRQAAGRGLQLLFYSVGIGQISSEVPQNLSASRPQDRQFILSSKKLLLSDSGFYLCAWGRRSTNYGYTFGSGTRLTVV.

This clone is a singleton in its sample. The chain is built from TRBV7-3 and TRBJ1-2, with 7 positions matching TRBD1. Germline V gene lookup returns CDR1 SGHTA and CDR2 FQGTGA. Unmatched junction bases numbered 13, after V lost 1 base and J lost 2 bases. CDR3 length equals 18 residues. CDR3 protein: CASSLNGGGPGQNYGYTF. The CDR3 DNA sequence: TGTGCCAGCAGCTTAAACGGAGGAGGACCGGGACAGAACTATGGCTACACCTTC. Combining the CDR3 with reference TRBV7-3 and TRBJ1-2 gives the whole variable domain GAGVSQTPSNKVTEKGKYVELRCDPISGHTALYWYRQSLGQGPEFLIYFQGTGAADDSGLPNDRFFAVRPEGSVSTLKIQRTERGDSAVYLCASSLNGGGPGQNYGYTFGSGTRLTVV.

This chain uses TRBV4-2 with TRBJ1-2, with TRBD1 as a possible D gene (6 bases). V was trimmed by 1 base and J by 1 base, leaving 16 bases between them. The CDR3 spans 17 residues. Germline V CDR1 and CDR2: LGHNA, YNFKEQ. CDR3 sequence reads: CASSQAGAERDNYGYTF. The CDR3 DNA is TGTGCCAGCAGCCAAGCAGGGGCAGAGAGAGATAACTATGGCTACACCTTC.

The chain uses TRBV19 and TRBJ1-2; D gene ambiguous. CDR3 size: 15 residues. The V and J ends lost 1 base and 1 base respectively, with 10 bases between them. Germline V gene data show CDR1 as LNHDA and CDR2 as SQIVND (reference sequence). CDR3 bases: TGTGCCAGTAGTATAGGAGGAAGCCTTAACTATGGCTACACCTTC. This sequence encodes CASSIGGSLNYGYTF.

In this sample, this clone turned up once. The CDR3 nucleotides read TGTGCCAGCAGTGAATTCCGGGAGCCGAACACCGGGGAGCTGTTTTTT. This translates into CASSEFREPNTGELFF. The genes are TRBV2 and TRBJ2-2, with a possible D match to TRBD2 (6 bases). CDR1 SNHLY and CDR2 FYNNEI come from the germline V gene. This CDR3 has 16 residues. V gave up 2 bases and J gave up 0 bases, with 10 bases separating them.

This rearrangement joins TRBV12-3 or TRBV12-4 to TRBJ1-4; D is uncertain. V was clipped by 3 bases and J by 17 bases, with 13 bases between them. CDR3 length equals 11 residues. CDR3 bases: TGTGCCAGCAGTTTTCGCGGGATTACTTTTTTT. Protein product: CASSFRGITFF.

This sequence joins TRBV7-2 and TRBJ1-2; no clear D gene. The length of the CDR3 is 16 residues. CDR1 SGHTA and CDR2 FQGNSA come from the germline V gene. V gave up 3 bases and J gave up 5 bases, with 19 bases separating them. Here the CDR3 reads CASSFLGPAEMYGYTF. CDR3 DNA: TGTGCCAGCAGCTTCCTCGGGCCAGCTGAGATGTATGGCTACACCTTC.

The chain employs TRBV6-5 and TRBJ2-1; 7 bases agree with TRBD1. Germline-derived CDR1 and CDR2 are MNHEY and SVGAGI. Losses at the gene ends were 2 bases for V and 3 bases for J; bases not matched to a gene: 4. The CDR3 is 15 amino acids. In DNA, the CDR3 is TGTGCCAGCAGTTACAAACAGGGGTTCTACAATGAGCAGTTCTTC. It encodes CASSYKQGFYNEQFF.

The chain couples TRBV5-1 to TRBJ2-5; D is ambiguous. Trimming pared 2 bases from V and 5 bases from J, leaving 13 bases between. The CDR3 length is 14 residues. The V gene's germline CDR1 is SGHRS and CDR2 YFSETQ. In DNA form, the CDR3 reads TGCGCCAGCAGCTTCTTGGAAGGTTCGGAGACCCAGTACTTC. This encodes CASSFLEGSETQYF.